Below are 30 T cell receptor beta chains sequenced from a single sample in a study of identical twins. MiXCR, applied by TCRdb to the 5' RACE reads, yields one record per CDR3 protein. In the table there are 690,000 or so distinct CDR3 sequences, over 8.5% of which are singletons. The same data also contributed to another study, on yellow fever vaccine responses in identical twins.

Source material: PBMCs. The receptors stem from a woman aged 18-35 years in good health.

The CDR3 protein is CASKRSGAHNEQFF. DNA for the CDR3: TGTGCCAGCAAGCGTAGCGGGGCCCACAATGAGCAGTTCTTC. The chain carries TRBV6-2 or TRBV6-3 and TRBJ2-1; 8 bases fit TRBD2. V dropped 7 bases and J dropped 5; count of bases not matched to a gene: 7. This CDR3 is 14 amino acids long. Per germline, CDR1 MNHEY and CDR2 SVGEGT.

The rearrangement links TRBV20-1 to TRBJ2-7; maybe TRBD1 (6 bases). Trimming left V 2 bases short and J 7 bases short, with 15 bases between. Germline CDR1 and CDR2: DFQATT and SNEGSKA (reference sequence). This CDR3 region has 13 residues. The CDR3 protein is CSARRDTTTEQYF. Here the CDR3 DNA reads TGCAGTGCTAGACGGGACACCACTACGGAGCAGTACTTC.

This clonotype was seen more than once but under ten times. The J gene is TRBJ2-7, the V gene TRBV28; 8 bases map to TRBD1. V lost 2 bases to trimming and J lost 12 bases; unmatched junction nucleotides: 9. This CDR3 is built from 13 residues. Germline CDR1 reads MDHEN; CDR2 reads SYDVKM. CDR3 amino acids: CASSLGSRTGRYF. The CDR3 coding sequence is TGTGCCAGCAGTTTAGGATCGAGGACAGGGAGGTACTTC. The full variable domain, with the rest looked up from reference TRBV28 and TRBJ2-7, is DVKVTQSSRYLVKRTGEKVFLECVQDMDHENMFWYRQDPGLGLRLIYFSYDVKMKEKGDIPEGYSVSREKKERFSLILESASTNQTSMYLCASSLGSRTGRYFGPGTRLTVT.

This clonotype has a count of ten or more. This rearrangement joins TRBV6-5 to TRBJ1-1, with D unresolved. The CDR3 contains 13 residues. V was clipped by 2 bases and J by 4 bases, with 8 bases between them. Germline V gene data show CDR1 as MNHEY and CDR2 as SVGAGI. For the CDR3, the DNA is TGTGCCAGCAGTTACGCGGCAGCCACTGAAGCTTTCTTT. Translated, it gives CASSYAAATEAFF.

Worth noting for this clonotype: One end of the junction fails to match germline, which may point to a read error. The genes are TRBV4-2 and TRBJ2-5; TRBD1 matches 7 bases. Per the germline V gene, CDR1 is LGHNA and CDR2 is YNFKEQ. The CDR3 has 17 amino acids. As DNA, the CDR3 is TGTGCCAGCAGCCAAGATCCCCGGACAGGAAAAGGAGAGTCCCAGTACTTC. It is translated as CASSQDPRTGKGESQYF.

This clonotype was detected a few times. This chain connects TRBV25-1 to TRBJ1-6; TRBD1 matches at 9 bases. V gave up 8 bases and J gave up 10 bases; unmatched junction bases: 9. Germline CDR1 reads MGHDK; CDR2 reads SYGVNS. The CDR3 spans 14 residues. CDR3 DNA sequence: TGTGCCAGCGGTCGGACAGGGGTTTGGTCACCCCTCCACTTT. Residues: CASGRTGVWSPLHF.

This clonotype was observed many times. The rearrangement joins TRBV4-3 to TRBJ2-7; 9 bases agree with TRBD2. After removal of 0 bases from V and 3 bases from J, the junction contained 3 bases not matched to a gene. Germline-derived CDR1 and CDR2 are LGHNA and YSLEER. This CDR3 is built from 15 residues. The CDR3 DNA reads TGCGCCAGCAGCCAAGATCCAGCGGGAGGCTACGAGCAGTACTTC. It codes for CASSQDPAGGYEQYF.

This chain links TRBV7-9 with TRBJ1-5; D might be TRBD1 (5 bases). This CDR3 spans 15 amino acids. V lost 4 bases and J lost 4, with 14 bases in between. Per the germline V gene, CDR1 is SEHNR and CDR2 is FQNEAQ (reference sequence). CDR3 DNA sequence: TGTGCCAGCAGCTCAACGACGACAGTGAATCAGCCCCAGCATTTT. Translated: CASSSTTTVNQPQHF.

This clonotype was recorded at least ten times. V gene TRBV6-4 combines with J gene TRBJ2-1, with D uncertain. The germline CDR1 and CDR2 sequences are MRHNA and SNTAGT. This CDR3 has 15 amino acids. V lost 3 bases, J lost 0 bases, and 9 bases lay in between. The DNA of the CDR3 is TGTGCCAGCAGTGAGACTGGTAGCTCCTACAATGAGCAGTTCTTC. Translating it yields CASSETGSSYNEQFF.

The sample holds many counts of this clonotype. J is TRBJ2-3 and V is TRBV7-3; 9 bases fit TRBD2. The ends lost 1 base at V and 1 base at J; junction bases unmatched: 3. Germline V lookup: CDR1 SGHTA, CDR2 FQGTGA. The CDR3 extends over 16 amino acids. The CDR3 DNA reads TGTGCCAGCAGCTTAAGCGGGGGGGGCGGCACAGATACGCAGTATTTT. Amino acid sequence: CASSLSGGGGTDTQYF.

This clonotype has only a few counts. J is TRBJ2-1 and V is TRBV6-1; 9 nucleotides match TRBD2. J gave up 2 bases and V 0 bases, and 2 bases lay outside the gene matches. The germline V gene has CDR1 MNHNS and CDR2 SASEGT. CDR3 length: 16 amino acids. In DNA form, the CDR3 reads TGTGCCAGCAGTGAAGCGTTAGCGGGAGCCTACAATGAGCAGTTCTTC. Translated: CASSEALAGAYNEQFF.

This clonotype occurred a few times. The chain couples TRBV4-1 to TRBJ2-7; TRBD1 or TRBD2 may be the D gene (5 bases each). CDR3 length: 14 amino acids. Germline loops: CDR1 MGHRA, CDR2 YSYEKL. The ends were cut back, 2 bases at V and 3 bases at J, with 11 bases in the middle. DNA for the CDR3: TGCGCCAGCAGCCAACGGGACGGCGGCTACGAGCAGTACTTC. Translating it yields CASSQRDGGYEQYF.

This clonotype was seen at least ten times. This chain links TRBV18 with TRBJ2-7; 7 bases agree with TRBD1. Germline CDR1 is KGHSH and CDR2 is LQKENI. J gave up 1 base and V 6 bases, and 6 bases lay outside the gene matches. The CDR3 extends over 14 amino acids. This CDR3 is CASSRTGPSYEQYF. In DNA form, the CDR3 reads TGTGCCAGCTCGAGGACAGGTCCTTCCTACGAGCAGTACTTC.

This clonotype occurred a few times. The chain combines TRBV10-3 with TRBJ2-3; 8 bases map to TRBD1. Germline-derived CDR1 and CDR2 are ENHRY and SYGVKD. This CDR3 has 14 amino acids. The trim removed 6 bases at V and 0 bases at J, leaving 2 bases unmatched. This chain's CDR3 is CAIRTGVSTDTQYF. The CDR3 coding sequence is TGTGCCATCAGGACAGGGGTTAGCACAGATACGCAGTATTTT.

This clonotype showed up many times. The rearrangement uses TRBV12-3 or TRBV12-4 and TRBJ2-2; no clear D. This CDR3 spans 15 amino acids. Trimming took 9 bases from V and 0 from J, leaving 14 bases between them. The DNA for the CDR3 is TGTGCCAGTCTCGAGCGCAACGCGAACACCGGGGAGCTGTTTTTT. It specifies CASLERNANTGELFF.

J is TRBJ2-2 and V is TRBV24-1; tentative D call: TRBD2 (5 bases). This CDR3 has 13 residues. Trimming left V 8 bases short and J 2 bases short, with 8 bases between. Germline assignment: CDR1 KGHDR and CDR2 SFDVKD. CDR3 in DNA: TGTGCCACCAACCCGGGAAACACCGGGGAGCTGTTTTTT. Translated, it gives CATNPGNTGELFF.

The chain employs TRBV11-2 and TRBJ2-5; D gene unclear. Germline assignment: CDR1 SGHAT and CDR2 FQNNGV. The CDR3 loop spans 13 amino acids. V was pared by 5 bases and J by 4 bases, with 11 bases between. For the CDR3, the DNA is TGTGCCAGCAGCCCTCGTATCATAGAGACCCAGTACTTC. Translating it yields CASSPRIIETQYF.

V gene TRBV6-2 or TRBV6-3 combines with J gene TRBJ2-1, with D unclear. Germline loops: CDR1 MNHEY, CDR2 SVGEGT. The V gene lost 2 bases and the J gene lost 2 bases, with 16 bases spanning the gap. The CDR3 totals 17 residues. The CDR3 DNA sequence: TGTGCCAGCAGTTACCCTGGGGTGTTCGGCACCTACAATGAGCAGTTCTTC. The encoded protein is CASSYPGVFGTYNEQFF.

The chain carries TRBV15 and TRBJ1-6, with TRBD1 matching over 8 bases. The CDR3 runs 15 residues. V dropped 5 bases and J dropped 11; count of bases not matched to a gene: 11. Germline V gene data show CDR1 as LNHNV and CDR2 as YYDKDF (reference sequence). The CDR3 DNA sequence: TGTGCCACCAGCTCAATGGACAGGGAAGGGGCACCCCTCCACTTT. Protein: CATSSMDREGAPLHF.

A few counts support this clonotype. CDR3 amino acids: CASSPGGDTEAFF. Here the CDR3 DNA reads TGTGCCAGCTCACCAGGGGGGGACACTGAAGCTTTCTTT. The V call is TRBV18, the J call TRBJ1-1, with D tentatively TRBD1 (5 bases). This CDR3 region has 13 residues. Germline CDR1 is KGHSH and CDR2 is LQKENI. V was pared by 2 bases and J by 3 bases, with 7 bases between.

This clonotype was counted ten times or more. The V gene is TRBV29-1, the J gene TRBJ2-7; D is perhaps TRBD2 (5 bases). V gave up 6 bases and J gave up 7 bases, with 16 bases separating them. The CDR3 totals 12 residues. Germline values: CDR1 SQVTM, CDR2 ANQGSEA. The CDR3 loop is CSVQGRGREQYF. The CDR3 DNA reads TGCAGCGTCCAAGGACGGGGTAGGGAGCAGTACTTC.

This clonotype was counted only a few times. The chain is built from TRBV6-5 and TRBJ2-7, with D perhaps matching TRBD2 (6 bases). There are 15 residues in the CDR3. Germline V gives CDR1 MNHEY, CDR2 SVGAGI. The germline V and J ends were trimmed by 0 bases and 6 bases, with 15 bases remaining between them. The CDR3 DNA follows: TGTGCCAGCAGTTACTCGAGGGGAGGATCGACCGAGCAGTACTTC. It yields the protein CASSYSRGGSTEQYF.

The chain carries TRBV12-3 or TRBV12-4 and TRBJ2-7; 7 bases are a match to TRBD2. V was pared by 6 bases and J by 2 bases, with 10 bases of the junction left unmatched. The CDR3 length is 15 residues. CDR3 coding DNA: TGTGCCAGCAGGGGATCGGGGGGACTCACCTACGAGCAGTACTTC. This sequence encodes CASRGSGGLTYEQYF.

The chain recombines TRBV7-2 with TRBJ2-3; perhaps TRBD2 as D (7 bases). Germline loops: CDR1 SGHTA, CDR2 FQGNSA. V lost 1 base to trimming and J lost 4 bases, with 15 bases between them. The CDR3 consists of 16 residues. The chain's CDR3 is CASSLVGGRSADTQYF. DNA for the CDR3: TGTGCCAGCAGCTTAGTGGGGGGGCGCAGCGCAGATACGCAGTATTTT.

This chain connects TRBV6-2 or TRBV6-3 to TRBJ2-2; D may be TRBD1 (6 bases). Trimming took 8 bases from V and 4 from J, leaving 26 bases between them. The CDR3 loop spans 18 amino acids. Germline V gene data show CDR1 as MNHEY and CDR2 as SVGEGT. DNA for the CDR3: TGTGCCAGCCGAAGATTCGGGAAGGGGGAAGAAATCACCGGGGAGCTGTTTTTT. Translated, it gives CASRRFGKGEEITGELFF.

This chain connects TRBV25-1 to TRBJ1-1, with no clear D. The CDR3 totals 15 residues. V was trimmed by 7 bases and J by 1 base, leaving 16 bases between them. CDR1 and CDR2 from the germline V gene are MGHDK and SYGVNS. Here the CDR3 reads CASTQTTLSNTEAFF. The DNA of the CDR3 is TGTGCCAGCACCCAAACGACACTGTCGAACACTGAAGCTTTCTTT.

This clonotype turned up a few times. This rearrangement joins TRBV11-1 to TRBJ1-4; 9 bases are a match to TRBD1. CDR1 and CDR2 (germline): SGHAT, FQDESV (reference sequence). The CDR3 runs 19 residues. V lost 5 bases, J lost 3 bases, and 16 bases stayed unmatched. The CDR3 coding sequence is TGTGCCAGCAGCCCCCTCGGAGACAGGGGGAGGAGAGCTAATGAAAAACTGTTTTTT. This translates into CASSPLGDRGRRANEKLFF.

A few counts support this clonotype. V usage is TRBV28 and J usage is TRBJ2-1; 14 bases fit TRBD2. J was trimmed by 8 bases and V by 6 bases; bases with no gene match: 9. The CDR3 sequence is 16 residues long. The germline gives CDR1 MDHEN, CDR2 SYDVKM. Written as DNA, the CDR3 is TGTGCCAGCAGCGGGACTAGCGGGGGTCCCGAGGATGAGCAGTTCTTC. Its translation: CASSGTSGGPEDEQFF.

This clonotype was detected only a few times. This chain joins TRBV7-2 and TRBJ1-1; the D gene is possibly TRBD1 (5 bases). The CDR3 is 15 amino acids. CDR1 SGHTA and CDR2 FQGNSA come from the germline V gene. V lost 5 bases, J lost 5 bases, and 18 bases lay in between. The CDR3 coding sequence is TGTGCCAGCAGCCCAGTAACAGGCGCCAGGACTGAAGCTTTCTTT. As protein: CASSPVTGARTEAFF.

The rearrangement joins TRBV9 to TRBJ2-7; 7 bases agree with TRBD1. The trim removed 0 bases at V and 3 bases at J, leaving 9 bases unmatched. The germline V gene has CDR1 SGDLS and CDR2 YYNGEE. The length of the CDR3 is 16 residues. CDR3 coding DNA: TGTGCCAGCAGCGTAGGGCGACAGGGTCACAGCTACGAGCAGTACTTC. This gives the protein CASSVGRQGHSYEQYF. Complete variable domain (other parts from reference TRBV9 and TRBJ2-7): DSGVTQTPKHLITATGQRVTLRCSPRSGDLSVYWYQQSLDQGLQFLIQYYNGEERAKGNILERFSAQQFPDLHSELNLSSLELGDSALYFCASSVGRQGHSYEQYFGPGTRLTVT.